This TCR beta chain is drawn from a study of spatial heterogeneity in lung cancer. Study as a whole: Sequencing consistently turned up more beta-chain sequences than alpha-chain sequences. The study's findings and limits: Follow-up blood showed ubiquitous expanded tumor TCRs less than blood at resection did.

The time point denotes: sample taken at primary tumor resection. No cells were sorted before sequencing. The whole RNA sequenced was extracted from tumor, nontumor lung or frozen PBMC. This clonotype has just a few counts. Its antigen is undetermined. Unique molecular identifiers tagged every individual TCR cDNA molecule. MiXCR was run by TCRdb on the 5' RACE reads, yielding one entry per CDR3 protein. Of about 82,000 distinct CDR3 sequences listed, approximately 12% are singletons. The clonotype was recovered from a male donor with early-stage non-small cell lung cancer. Specimen: PBMCs, collected at surgery.

The CDR3 sequence: CASSGQGQNTGELFF. The CDR3 nucleotides read TGTGCCAGCAGCGGACAGGGACAGAACACCGGGGAGCTGTTTTTT. The chain is built from TRBV5-4 and TRBJ2-2; 8 bases agree with TRBD1. Germline V gene sequence: CDR1 SGHNT, CDR2 YYREEE (reference sequence). V lost 4 bases to trimming and J lost 1 base; unmatched junction nucleotides: 3. The CDR3 extends over 15 amino acids.